This T cell receptor (beta chain) was captured by sequencing in a study of blood T cell repertoires in COVID-19. Study-wide context: Spain, Italy and the United States supplied samples that represented acute and convalescent COVID-19. T cells, B-cell-depleted T cells, or PBMCs provided the cDNA or gDNA that served as material.

The CDR3 covers 15 residues. V shed 3 bases and J shed 6 bases, with 18 bases lying between them. Germline V gene lookup returns CDR1 GTSNPN and CDR2 SVGIG (reference sequence). Original data processing: How many nucleated cells were present was estimated from reference gene primer amplification. The repertoire was sequenced with immunoSEQ multiplex PCR; TCRdb's copy has only in-frame clones and lacks some. The V and J calls and the clone size are those of that table, but D and trimming were determined from the DNA. The sample records approximately 90,000 clones, 80% to 90% being singletons. Sequences were obtained from peripheral blood. The chain has TRBV30 and TRBJ2-1; possible D gene TRBD1, 5 bases. The TCR originated in a man aged 60-69 years with acute or convalescent COVID-19. The CDR3 loop reads CAWSADITNLNEQFF. CDR3 DNA: TGTGCCTGGAGCGCGGACATAACAAATCTCAATGAGCAGTTCTTC.